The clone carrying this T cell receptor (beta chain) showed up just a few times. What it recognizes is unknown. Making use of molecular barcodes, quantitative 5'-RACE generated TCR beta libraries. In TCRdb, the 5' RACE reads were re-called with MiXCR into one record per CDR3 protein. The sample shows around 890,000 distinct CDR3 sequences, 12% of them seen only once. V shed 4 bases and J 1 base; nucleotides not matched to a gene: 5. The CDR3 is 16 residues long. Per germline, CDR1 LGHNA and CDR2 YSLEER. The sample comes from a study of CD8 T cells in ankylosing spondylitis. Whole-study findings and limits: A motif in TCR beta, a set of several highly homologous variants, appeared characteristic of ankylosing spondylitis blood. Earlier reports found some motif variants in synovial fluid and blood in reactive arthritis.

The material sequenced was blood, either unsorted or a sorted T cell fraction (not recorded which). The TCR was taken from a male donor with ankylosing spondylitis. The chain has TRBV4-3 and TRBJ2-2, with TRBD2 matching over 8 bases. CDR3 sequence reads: CASSRERGQNTGELFF. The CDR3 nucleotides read TGCGCCAGCAGCCGCGAGCGGGGGCAGAACACCGGGGAGCTGTTTTTT.